Listed below are T cell receptor beta chains from one sample, sequenced in a study of CD8 T cells in ankylosing spondylitis. TCRdb re-analysed the 5' RACE reads in MiXCR, keeping a single row per CDR3 protein. This sample has 150,000 to 200,000 distinct CDR3 sequences, with 18% found just once. Sequences were obtained from blood, either unsorted or a sorted T cell fraction (not recorded which). These receptors were collected from a male donor with ankylosing spondylitis or in good health (not recorded which). Both conserved end residues are trimmed from each CDR3. Each record gives: V gene, CDR3 length, CDR3 protein.

v_call: TRBV5-1; cdr3_length: 12; cdr3_aa: ASGPGATNEKLF
v_call: TRBV19; cdr3_length: 15; cdr3_aa: ASSEPPPSGSHHEQY
v_call: TRBV6-5; cdr3_length: 10; cdr3_aa: ATETGNTEAF
v_call: TRBV29-1; cdr3_length: 11; cdr3_aa: SVEDGGAREQY
v_call: TRBV12-3/TRBV12-4; cdr3_length: 12; cdr3_aa: ASSSSQGQETQY
v_call: TRBV5-1; cdr3_length: 13; cdr3_aa: ASSLEGLVYNEQF
v_call: TRBV28; cdr3_length: 10; cdr3_aa: ASSTLGYGYT
v_call: TRBV12-3/TRBV12-4; cdr3_length: 12; cdr3_aa: ASSPSTGGETQY
v_call: TRBV29-1; cdr3_length: 8; cdr3_aa: SVYGGEQF
v_call: TRBV20-1; cdr3_length: 12; cdr3_aa: SARGTATNSPLH
v_call: TRBV7-9; cdr3_length: 13; cdr3_aa: ASSLAGERNSPLH
v_call: TRBV28; cdr3_length: 12; cdr3_aa: ASSAPPGPVEAF
v_call: TRBV29-1; cdr3_length: 11; cdr3_aa: SVGTGFNSPLH
v_call: TRBV24-1; cdr3_length: 13; cdr3_aa: ATSDPGQGAGELF
v_call: TRBV27; cdr3_length: 15; cdr3_aa: ASSRTGTLLNTGELF
v_call: TRBV18; cdr3_length: 19; cdr3_aa: ASSTPRPKDSGSSNTGELF
v_call: TRBV18; cdr3_length: 11; cdr3_aa: ASSPSGTGELF
v_call: TRBV25-1; cdr3_length: 14; cdr3_aa: ASSERVGRLNYGYT
v_call: TRBV7-3; cdr3_length: 13; cdr3_aa: ASSPAGTRYNEQF
v_call: TRBV20-1; cdr3_length: 10; cdr3_aa: SAAALGETQY
v_call: TRBV5-1; cdr3_length: 13; cdr3_aa: ASSLTAGPNYEQY
v_call: TRBV24-1; cdr3_length: 15; cdr3_aa: ATSDGAGGPSTGELF
v_call: TRBV10-3; cdr3_length: 11; cdr3_aa: AISADRGETQY
v_call: TRBV5-1; cdr3_length: 11; cdr3_aa: ASSFLTDNEQF
v_call: TRBV5-1; cdr3_length: 16; cdr3_aa: ASSPTTGSSGSSGELF
v_call: TRBV28; cdr3_length: 10; cdr3_aa: ASSYSGNTIY